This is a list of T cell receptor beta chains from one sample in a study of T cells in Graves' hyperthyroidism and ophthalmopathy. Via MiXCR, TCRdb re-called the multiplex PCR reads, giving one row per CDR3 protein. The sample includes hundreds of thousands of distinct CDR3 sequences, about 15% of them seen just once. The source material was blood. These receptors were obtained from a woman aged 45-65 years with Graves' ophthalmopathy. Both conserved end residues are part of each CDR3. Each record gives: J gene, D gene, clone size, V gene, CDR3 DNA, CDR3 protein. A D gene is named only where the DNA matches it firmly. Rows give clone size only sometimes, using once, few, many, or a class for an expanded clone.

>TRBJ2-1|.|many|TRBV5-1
TGCGCCAGCCTGGGACAAAACTACAATGAGCAGTTCTTC
CASLGQNYNEQFF
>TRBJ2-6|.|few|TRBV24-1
TGTGCCACCCGTCCCAATGGGGCCAACGTCCTGACTTTC
CATRPNGANVLTF
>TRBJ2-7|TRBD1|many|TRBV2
TGTGCCAGCAAAGGACAGGTTTACGAGCAGTACTTC
CASKGQVYEQYF
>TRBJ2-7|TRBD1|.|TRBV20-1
TGCAGTGCTAGAGCCCACCGAGACAGGGGGTACGAGCAGTACTTC
CSARAHRDRGYEQYF
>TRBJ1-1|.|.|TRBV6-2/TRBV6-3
TGTGCCAGCAGTTACTCGCACCGGGGGTCCCACACTGAAGCTTTCTTT
CASSYSHRGSHTEAFF
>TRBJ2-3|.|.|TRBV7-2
TGTGCCAGCAGCTTAAATCGGTTGGATACGCAGTATTTT
CASSLNRLDTQYF
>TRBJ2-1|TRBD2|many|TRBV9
TGTGCCAGCAGCGTAGCTAGCGGGAGCAGCAATGAGCAGTTCTTC
CASSVASGSSNEQFF
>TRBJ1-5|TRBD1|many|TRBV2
TGTGCCAGCAGGTTAGCGACAGGGGGCGTCAGGCAGCCCCAGCATTTT
CASRLATGGVRQPQHF
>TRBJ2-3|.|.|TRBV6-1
TGTGCCAGCAGTTCCCCGGGAGAAGATACGCAGTATTTT
CASSSPGEDTQYF
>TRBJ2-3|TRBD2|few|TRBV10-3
TGTGCCATCAGTGAGTCTCCCGGGAGGGACACAGATACGCAGTATTTT
CAISESPGRDTDTQYF
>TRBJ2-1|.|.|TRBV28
TGTGCCAGCGTAAAAGGAGGGGGGGGGCGGTGGAATGAGCAGTTCTTC
CASVKGGGGRWNEQFF
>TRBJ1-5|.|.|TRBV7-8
TGTGCCAGCAGCTTAGGCCAGACGTATAGCAATCAGCCCCAGCATTTT
CASSLGQTYSNQPQHF
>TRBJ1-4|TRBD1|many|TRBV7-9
TGTGCCAGCAGCCAGGGACAGGGAATGGTTGTTGAAAAACTGTTTTTT
CASSQGQGMVVEKLFF
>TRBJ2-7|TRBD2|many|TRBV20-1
TGCAGTGCAACCGGCGGGAGCCCAACCGCCTACGAGCAGTACTTC
CSATGGSPTAYEQYF
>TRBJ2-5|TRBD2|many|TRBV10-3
TGTGCCATCAGTGTCGTACTAGCGGGTGAAGAGACCCAGTACTTC
CAISVVLAGEETQYF
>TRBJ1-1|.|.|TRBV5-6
TGTGCCAGCAGCTTGGCCGGGGGGGCTGAAGCTTTCTTT
CASSLAGGAEAFF
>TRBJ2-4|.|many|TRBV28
TGTGCCAGCAGTCACCCGACAGGTTACGCCAAAAACATTCAGTACTTC
CASSHPTGYAKNIQYF